The 13 T cell receptor beta chains listed next were all sequenced from one sample in a study of CD8+CD57+ T cells in acquired aplastic anemia. The TCR beta profiling, which covered VDJ combination and CDR3 sequence, was carried out using genomic DNA as the template. TCRdb processed the reads anew with MiXCR; each CDR3 protein has one entry. The data contain some 210,000 distinct CDR3 sequences, about 59% of them singletons. Sequenced sample: sorted CD4+, CD8+, or CD8+CD57+ T cells (not recorded which) from PBMCs. All receptors derive from a human donor in good health.

This clonotype came up once. A read error is likely, as this CDR3 ends without the conserved phenylalanine or tryptophan. The chain combines TRBV7-8 with TRBJ2-5; D is possibly TRBD2 (5 bases). The CDR3 loop spans 14 amino acids. The V end was cut by 0 bases, the J end by 4 bases, with 9 bases between. Germline CDR1 is SGHVS and CDR2 is FQNEAQ. The CDR3 DNA follows: TGTGCCAGCAGCTTAGCGCGGAGGCGAGAGACCCAGTACATC. Its translation is CASSLARRRETQYI.

This clonotype showed up just once. The CDR3 loop is CASSSGSGTQYF. CDR3 nucleotide sequence: TGTGCCAGCAGCAGCGGTAGCGGGACCCAGTACTTC. The chain carries TRBV5-4 and TRBJ2-5, with D perhaps TRBD2 (6 bases). Germline CDR1 SGHNT, CDR2 YYREEE (reference sequence). The V end was cut by 4 bases, the J end by 7 bases, with 11 bases between. This CDR3 is 12 amino acids long.

The CDR3 loop is CASSPVSSYNEQFF. The DNA for the CDR3 is TGTGCCAGCTCACCAGTAAGCTCCTACAATGAGCAGTTCTTC. The rearrangement joins TRBV18 to TRBJ2-1; no clear D gene. Trimming stripped 2 bases from V and 0 bases from J, with 5 bases between. CDR3 length equals 14 residues. Germline CDR1 is KGHSH and CDR2 is LQKENI.

Here the CDR3 DNA reads TGTGCCAGCAGCGTAGCTAGCGGGGGCGACACCGGGGAGCTGTTTTTT. Translating it yields CASSVASGGDTGELFF. V is TRBV9 and J is TRBJ2-2, with 10 bases identical to TRBD2. CDR3 size: 16 residues. Per the germline V gene, CDR1 is SGDLS and CDR2 is YYNGEE. The junction had 2 bases not matched to a gene; V was cut back by 0 bases and J by 3 bases.

The rearrangement joins TRBV12-3 or TRBV12-4 to TRBJ2-7, with 7 bases that match TRBD2. Unmatched junction bases numbered 12, after V lost 5 bases and J lost 2 bases. CDR3 length: 16 amino acids. For the CDR3, the DNA is TGTGCCAGCAGTCCCCGAGCGGGGAGGCCTACCTACGAGCAGTACTTC. Translation gives CASSPRAGRPTYEQYF.

This chain links TRBV7-6 with TRBJ1-3; unclear D gene. The CDR3 totals 14 residues. V gave up 5 bases and J gave up 3 bases, with 11 bases separating them. Germline V gene sequence: CDR1 SGHVS, CDR2 FNYEAQ. The CDR3 coding sequence is TGTGCCAGCAGCCCCCGCAGGTTTGGAAACACCATATATTTT. Its protein product is CASSPRRFGNTIYF.

The table lists this clonotype with a count of one. The rearrangement joins TRBV7-3 to TRBJ2-1, with 9 bases that match TRBD1. Germline V gives CDR1 SGHTA, CDR2 FQGTGA. The CDR3 is 15 residues long. The V and J ends lost 4 bases and 3 bases, in that order; junction bases with no gene match: 4. CDR3 bases: TGTGCCAGCAGCTCGGGACAGGGAGTCTACAATGAGCAGTTCTTC. Translation gives CASSSGQGVYNEQFF.

The rearrangement uses TRBV7-9 and TRBJ2-7, with 7 positions matching TRBD2. The germline CDR1 and CDR2 sequences are SEHNR and FQNEAQ (reference sequence). Trimming took 5 bases from V and 6 from J; bases not matched to a gene: 7. This CDR3 is built from 13 residues. CDR3 sequence: CASSLGGVPEQYF. The DNA of the CDR3 is TGTGCCAGCAGCCTGGGGGGGGTTCCCGAGCAGTACTTC. Looking up the rest from reference TRBV7-9 and TRBJ2-7 gives the full variable domain: DTGVSQNPRHKITKRGQNVTFRCDPISEHNRLYWYRQTLGQGPEFLTYFQNEAQLEKSRLLSDRFSAERPKGSFSTLEIQRTEQGDSAMYLCASSLGGVPEQYFGPGTRLTVT.

CDR3 bases: TGTGCCACCAGTGATTCGTGGAGCAGCCAAGAGACCCAGTACTTC. It codes for CATSDSWSSQETQYF. The chain is built from TRBV24-1 and TRBJ2-5; D remains unclear. The CDR3 consists of 15 residues. The germline V gene has CDR1 KGHDR and CDR2 SFDVKD. With 2 bases removed from V and 1 base from J, the gap between germline ends came to 10 bases.

The chain has TRBV20-1 and TRBJ2-1, with 12 positions matching TRBD2. V lost 6 bases and J lost 8; bases outside the gene matches: 8. The CDR3 length is 14 residues. Looked up from germline, CDR1 is DFQATT and CDR2 is SNEGSKA (reference sequence). The CDR3 loop reads CSAPLAGGPDEQFF. CDR3 DNA sequence: TGCAGTGCCCCTCTAGCGGGGGGGCCCGATGAGCAGTTCTTC.

The CDR3 here is CASIPGTSGPSYEQYF. The DNA of the CDR3 is TGTGCCAGCATCCCCGGGACTAGCGGGCCATCCTACGAGCAGTACTTC. V usage is TRBV6-1 and J usage is TRBJ2-7; TRBD2 aligns across 12 bases. Germline trimming cut 7 bases from V and 1 base from J; bases unmatched to any gene: 8. CDR1 and CDR2 from the germline V gene are MNHNS and SASEGT. The CDR3 spans 16 residues.

This clonotype was observed a handful of times. The chain is built from TRBV5-1 and TRBJ2-7; TRBD1 matches 8 bases. The CDR3 is 15 residues long. Germline V CDR1 and CDR2: SGHRS, YFSETQ. The J segment lost 4 bases and the V segment lost 5 bases, leaving 11 bases of the junction unmatched. The CDR3 nucleotides are TGCGCCAGCAGTACCGGGACAGGCCTGGGATACGAGCAGTACTTC. Residues: CASSTGTGLGYEQYF.

There are many counts of this clonotype. The V and J genes are TRBV2 and TRBJ2-3; a possible D gene is TRBD2 (7 bases). Trimming pared 7 bases from V and 1 base from J, leaving 9 bases between. The CDR3 extends over 13 amino acids. Germline V gives CDR1 SNHLY, CDR2 FYNNEI. This CDR3 is CASNGGRTDTQYF. In DNA, the CDR3 is TGTGCCAGCAACGGGGGGCGCACAGATACGCAGTATTTT.